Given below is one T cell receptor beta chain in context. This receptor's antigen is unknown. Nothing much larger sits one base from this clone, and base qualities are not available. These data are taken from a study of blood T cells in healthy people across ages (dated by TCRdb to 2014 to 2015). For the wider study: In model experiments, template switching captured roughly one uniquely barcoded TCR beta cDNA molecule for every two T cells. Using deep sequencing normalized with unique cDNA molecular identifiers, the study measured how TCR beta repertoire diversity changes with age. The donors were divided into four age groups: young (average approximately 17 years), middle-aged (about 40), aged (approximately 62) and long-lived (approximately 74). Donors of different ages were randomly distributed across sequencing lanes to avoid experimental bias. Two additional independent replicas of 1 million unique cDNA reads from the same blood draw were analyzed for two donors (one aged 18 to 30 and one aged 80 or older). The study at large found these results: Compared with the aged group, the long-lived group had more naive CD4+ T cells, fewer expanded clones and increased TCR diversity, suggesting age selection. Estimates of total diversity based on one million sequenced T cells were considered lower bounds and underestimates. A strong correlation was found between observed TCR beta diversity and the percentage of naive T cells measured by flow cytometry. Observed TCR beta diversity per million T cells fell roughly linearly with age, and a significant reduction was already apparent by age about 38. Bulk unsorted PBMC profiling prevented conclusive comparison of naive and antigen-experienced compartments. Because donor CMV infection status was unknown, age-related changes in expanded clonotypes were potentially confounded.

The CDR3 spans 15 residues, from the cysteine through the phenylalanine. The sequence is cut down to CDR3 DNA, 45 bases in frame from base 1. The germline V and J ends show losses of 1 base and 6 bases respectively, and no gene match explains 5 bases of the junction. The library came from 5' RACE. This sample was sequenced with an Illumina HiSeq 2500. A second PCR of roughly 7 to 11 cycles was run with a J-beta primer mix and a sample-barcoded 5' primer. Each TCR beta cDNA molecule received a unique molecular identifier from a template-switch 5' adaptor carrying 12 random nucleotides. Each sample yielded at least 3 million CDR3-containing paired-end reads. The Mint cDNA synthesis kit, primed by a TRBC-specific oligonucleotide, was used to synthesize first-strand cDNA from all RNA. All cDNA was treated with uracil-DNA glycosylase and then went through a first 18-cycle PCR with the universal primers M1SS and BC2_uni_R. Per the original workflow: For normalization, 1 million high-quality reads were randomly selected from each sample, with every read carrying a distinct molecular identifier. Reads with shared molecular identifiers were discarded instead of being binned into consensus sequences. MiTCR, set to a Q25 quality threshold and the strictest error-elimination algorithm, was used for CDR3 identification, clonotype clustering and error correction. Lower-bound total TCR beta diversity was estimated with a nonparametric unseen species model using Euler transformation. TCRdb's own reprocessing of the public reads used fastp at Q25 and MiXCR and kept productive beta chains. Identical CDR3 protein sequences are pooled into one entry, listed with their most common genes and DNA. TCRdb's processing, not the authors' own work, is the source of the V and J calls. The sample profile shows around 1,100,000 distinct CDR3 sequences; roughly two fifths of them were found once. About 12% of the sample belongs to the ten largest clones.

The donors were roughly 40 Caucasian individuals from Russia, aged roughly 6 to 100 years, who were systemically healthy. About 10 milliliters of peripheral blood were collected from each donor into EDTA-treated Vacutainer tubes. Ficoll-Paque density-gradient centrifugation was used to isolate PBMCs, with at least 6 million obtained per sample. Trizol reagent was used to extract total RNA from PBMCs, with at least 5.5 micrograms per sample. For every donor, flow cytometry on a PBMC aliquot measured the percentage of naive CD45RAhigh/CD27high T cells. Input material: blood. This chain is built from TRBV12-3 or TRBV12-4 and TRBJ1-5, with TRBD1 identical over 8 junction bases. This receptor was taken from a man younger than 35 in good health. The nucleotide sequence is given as TGTGCCAGCAGTTTAGTCGGCAGGGGGCGTCAGCCCCAGCATTTT. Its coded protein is CASSLVGRGRQPQHF.